Below, one T cell receptor (beta chain) is given with its context. What it binds is unknown. The test was conducted at deep level. The data were produced by immunoSEQ multiplex PCR, yet TCRdb's version contains in-frame clones alone and is incomplete. This table holds 2 million or so clones, about 95% found once. This record comes from a study of shared clonotypes between healthy human individuals. Study-level points and caveats: The study sampled only blood, and tissue repertoires likely differ.

This CDR3 is 16 amino acids long. Germline V lookup: CDR1 LNHDA, CDR2 SQIVND (reference sequence). V dropped 6 bases and J dropped 3; count of bases not matched to a gene: 10. Sequenced input: naive CD4+ T cells sorted from blood. Indicated subset: CD45RA+ positively selected. V is TRBV19 and J is TRBJ2-2; 7 bases agree with TRBD2. The receptor was derived from a man aged 18 to 30 in good health. The CDR3 region has the DNA TGTGCCAGTAGAGCCTCAGGAGCGGGGCACACCGGGGAGCTGTTTTTT. Residues: CASRASGAGHTGELFF.